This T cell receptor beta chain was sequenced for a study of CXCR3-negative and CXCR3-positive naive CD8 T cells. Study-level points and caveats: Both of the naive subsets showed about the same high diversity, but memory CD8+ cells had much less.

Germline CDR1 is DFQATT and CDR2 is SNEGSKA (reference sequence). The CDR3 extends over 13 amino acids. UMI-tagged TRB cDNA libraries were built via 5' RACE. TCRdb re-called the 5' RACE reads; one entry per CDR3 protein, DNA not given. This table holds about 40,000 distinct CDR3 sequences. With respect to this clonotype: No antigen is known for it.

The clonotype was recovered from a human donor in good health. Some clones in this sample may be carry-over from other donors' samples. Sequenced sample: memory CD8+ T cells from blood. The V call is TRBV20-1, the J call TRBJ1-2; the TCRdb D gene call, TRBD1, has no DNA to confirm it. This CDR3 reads CSARDTGLYGYTF.